This T cell receptor (beta chain) was captured by sequencing in a study of blood T cell repertoires in COVID-19. The wider study: Acute-phase and convalescent COVID-19 samples originated in the United States, Italy and Spain. Sources were T cells, B-cell-depleted T cells, or PBMCs; the material itself was cDNA or gDNA.

In the original processing: Estimated nucleated cell counts came from reference gene primer amplification. Assay: immunoSEQ multiplex PCR; the TCRdb copy retains only in-frame clones and omits some. The V and J calls and clone size are taken from that table; D and trimming were inferred from the DNA. The sample consists of about 85,000 clones, around 85% of them appearing once. The CDR3 is made up of 17 amino acids. Germline CDR1 reads SGHRS; CDR2 reads YFSETQ. Trimming removed 1 base from V and 2 bases from J, with 15 bases in between. The material sequenced was peripheral blood. The V gene is TRBV5-1, the J gene TRBJ2-2; D gene ambiguous. The receptor was isolated from a man in his sixties with acute or convalescent COVID-19. Here the CDR3 reads CASSLYPVEANTGELFF. Written as DNA, the CDR3 is TGCGCCAGCAGCTTGTACCCCGTCGAGGCTAACACCGGGGAGCTGTTTTTT.